The rows below give T cell receptor beta chains drawn from one sample of a study of chemoradiotherapy in HPV16-positive cancers. Using immunoSEQ multiplex PCR, the repertoire was profiled, and TCRdb retains in-frame clones only, with some absent. The sample records thousands of clones, around 82% being singletons. The sequences come from tumor tissue, collected from a patient who underwent chemoradiotherapy. These receptors came from a human donor with HPV-associated anogenital cancer. Each CDR3 is given with its conserved first and last residue. Each record gives: clone size, V gene, J gene, D gene, CDR3 length, CDR3 DNA, CDR3 protein. A D gene is named only where the DNA matches it firmly. Size tells how often a clone was seen (once, few, many) or the class of an expanded clone, and some rows leave it out.

clone size: .; V gene: TRBV10-3; J gene: TRBJ2-7; D gene: TRBD2; CDR3 length: 13; CDR3 DNA: TGTGCCACCGGACTAGCGGGCGCCTACGAGCAGTACTTC; CDR3 protein: CATGLAGAYEQYF
clone size: .; V gene: TRBV11-2; J gene: TRBJ2-7; D gene: TRBD1; CDR3 length: 15; CDR3 DNA: TGTGCCAGCAGCTTATCGGGACAGGGGATCTACGAGCAGTACTTC; CDR3 protein: CASSLSGQGIYEQYF
clone size: .; V gene: TRBV19; J gene: TRBJ1-5; D gene: .; CDR3 length: 15; CDR3 DNA: TGTGCCAGTAGTCTCCCGGGACGGATCAATCAGCCCCAGCATTTT; CDR3 protein: CASSLPGRINQPQHF
clone size: .; V gene: TRBV29-1; J gene: TRBJ2-1; D gene: .; CDR3 length: 12; CDR3 DNA: TGCAGCGCCACCCTACGGGCAAATGAGCAGTTCTTC; CDR3 protein: CSATLRANEQFF
clone size: .; V gene: TRBV28; J gene: TRBJ2-7; D gene: TRBD1; CDR3 length: 15; CDR3 DNA: TGTGCCAGCAGGGTTAGACAGGGGGCTTTCGACGAGCAGTACTTC; CDR3 protein: CASRVRQGAFDEQYF
clone size: .; V gene: TRBV5-1; J gene: TRBJ2-7; D gene: TRBD2; CDR3 length: 18; CDR3 DNA: TGCGCCAGCAGCTTGGTTCCCCCTCTTGGCGGGAGGGATTACGAGCAGTACTTC; CDR3 protein: CASSLVPPLGGRDYEQYF
clone size: .; V gene: TRBV19; J gene: TRBJ2-5; D gene: TRBD1; CDR3 length: 16; CDR3 DNA: TGTGCCAGTAGGGGATGGACAGGGCAGCGGTCGGAGACCCAGTACTTC; CDR3 protein: CASRGWTGQRSETQYF
clone size: .; V gene: TRBV19; J gene: TRBJ2-3; D gene: TRBD1; CDR3 length: 14; CDR3 DNA: TGTGCCAGTAGTACGGACAGGGGGACAGATACGCAGTATTTT; CDR3 protein: CASSTDRGTDTQYF
clone size: .; V gene: TRBV29-1; J gene: TRBJ2-3; D gene: TRBD2; CDR3 length: 13; CDR3 DNA: TGCAGCGGCGGGACTAGCGGGGGCGATACGCAGTATTTT; CDR3 protein: CSGGTSGGDTQYF
clone size: .; V gene: TRBV19; J gene: TRBJ1-5; D gene: .; CDR3 length: 14; CDR3 DNA: TGTGCCAGTAGTATTACGGGCGGCAATCAGCCCCAGCATTTT; CDR3 protein: CASSITGGNQPQHF
clone size: .; V gene: TRBV9; J gene: TRBJ2-1; D gene: TRBD1; CDR3 length: 14; CDR3 DNA: TGTGCCAGCAGCGGTCACAGGGGGGACAATGAGCAGTTCTTC; CDR3 protein: CASSGHRGDNEQFF
clone size: .; V gene: TRBV6-6; J gene: TRBJ1-1; D gene: .; CDR3 length: 10; CDR3 DNA: TGTGCCAGCTTTAACACTGAAGCTTTCTTT; CDR3 protein: CASFNTEAFF
clone size: .; V gene: TRBV2; J gene: TRBJ1-5; D gene: .; CDR3 length: 15; CDR3 DNA: TGTGCCAGCAGTGCCCAACGGGCCAGCAATCAGCCCCAGCATTTT; CDR3 protein: CASSAQRASNQPQHF
clone size: .; V gene: TRBV5-6; J gene: TRBJ2-1; D gene: .; CDR3 length: 14; CDR3 DNA: TGTGCCAGCGGAGTACCGGGCCGGTACAATGAGCAGTTCTTC; CDR3 protein: CASGVPGRYNEQFF
clone size: .; V gene: TRBV30; J gene: TRBJ1-5; D gene: .; CDR3 length: 15; CDR3 DNA: TGTGCCTGGAGTCCGGCGGGCAGTAGCAATCAGCCCCAGCATTTT; CDR3 protein: CAWSPAGSSNQPQHF
clone size: once; V gene: TRBV6-5; J gene: TRBJ1-2; D gene: TRBD1; CDR3 length: 15; CDR3 DNA: TGTGCCAGCAGAGAAACATGGACAGGGGTGTCTGGCTACACCTTC; CDR3 protein: CASRETWTGVSGYTF
clone size: .; V gene: TRBV6-6; J gene: TRBJ1-2; D gene: TRBD1; CDR3 length: 15; CDR3 DNA: TGTGCCAGCACGACATCCGGACAGGGGGCTGGTGGCTACACCTTC; CDR3 protein: CASTTSGQGAGGYTF
clone size: .; V gene: TRBV30; J gene: TRBJ2-6; D gene: TRBD2; CDR3 length: 14; CDR3 DNA: TGTGCCTGTCAGCTAGCGGGTGGGGCCAACGTCCTGACTTTC; CDR3 protein: CACQLAGGANVLTF
clone size: .; V gene: TRBV29-1; J gene: TRBJ2-5; D gene: TRBD2; CDR3 length: 11; CDR3 DNA: TGCAGCGTAGGTAGCGGGGAGACCCAGTACTTC; CDR3 protein: CSVGSGETQYF
clone size: .; V gene: TRBV4-3; J gene: TRBJ2-3; D gene: TRBD1; CDR3 length: 17; CDR3 DNA: TGCGCCAGCAGCCAAGGTGGGCAGACAGGGGGCCCAGATACGCAGTATTTT; CDR3 protein: CASSQGGQTGGPDTQYF
clone size: .; V gene: TRBV4-3; J gene: TRBJ1-2; D gene: .; CDR3 length: 13; CDR3 DNA: TGCGCCAGCAGCCAAAAACCGGAGTATGGCTACACCTTC; CDR3 protein: CASSQKPEYGYTF
clone size: .; V gene: TRBV6-4; J gene: TRBJ2-1; D gene: TRBD2; CDR3 length: 15; CDR3 DNA: TGTGCCAGCAGTGACCTAGCGGGCTCCTACAATGAGCAGTTCTTC; CDR3 protein: CASSDLAGSYNEQFF
clone size: .; V gene: TRBV29-1; J gene: TRBJ1-4; D gene: TRBD1; CDR3 length: 12; CDR3 DNA: TGCAGCGTACAGGGGGCGGGTGAAAAACTGTTTTTT; CDR3 protein: CSVQGAGEKLFF
clone size: .; V gene: TRBV5-6; J gene: TRBJ2-5; D gene: .; CDR3 length: 12; CDR3 DNA: TGTGCCAGCAGCTTGGCCCAAGAGACCCAGTACTTC; CDR3 protein: CASSLAQETQYF
clone size: .; V gene: TRBV19; J gene: TRBJ1-5; D gene: .; CDR3 length: 14; CDR3 DNA: TGTGCCAGTAGTGGGCTTTCAGTTAATCAGCCCCAGCATTTT; CDR3 protein: CASSGLSVNQPQHF
clone size: .; V gene: TRBV18; J gene: TRBJ1-5; D gene: .; CDR3 length: 16; CDR3 DNA: TGTGCCAGCTCACCGGGCGGTGTAGGGTTTTTTCAGCCCCAGCATTTT; CDR3 protein: CASSPGGVGFFQPQHF
clone size: .; V gene: TRBV7-9; J gene: TRBJ2-7; D gene: .; CDR3 length: 12; CDR3 DNA: TGTGCCAGCAGCCACTCGTCCTACGAGCAGTACTTC; CDR3 protein: CASSHSSYEQYF
clone size: .; V gene: TRBV2; J gene: TRBJ1-5; D gene: .; CDR3 length: 15; CDR3 DNA: TGTGCCAGCAGTGAAGAGCACGGGTTGGCACAGCCCCAGCATTTT; CDR3 protein: CASSEEHGLAQPQHF
clone size: .; V gene: TRBV28; J gene: TRBJ2-7; D gene: .; CDR3 length: 15; CDR3 DNA: TGTGCCAGCAGTGCCCCCACCGGGACAACCTACGAGCAGTACTTC; CDR3 protein: CASSAPTGTTYEQYF
clone size: .; V gene: TRBV5-6; J gene: TRBJ2-3; D gene: .; CDR3 length: 14; CDR3 DNA: TGTGCCAGCAGCTTGTTGGCTGGCACAGATACGCAGTATTTT; CDR3 protein: CASSLLAGTDTQYF
clone size: once; V gene: TRBV21-1; J gene: TRBJ2-7; D gene: .; CDR3 length: 15; CDR3 DNA: TGTGCCGGAACCTATCACAGGACAGGGAACTACGAGCAGTACTTC; CDR3 protein: CAGTYHRTGNYEQYF
clone size: .; V gene: TRBV6-4; J gene: TRBJ2-2; D gene: .; CDR3 length: 15; CDR3 DNA: TGTGCCAGCAGTGCCCATGGGGGGCCCACCGGGGAGCTGTTTTTT; CDR3 protein: CASSAHGGPTGELFF
clone size: .; V gene: TRBV11-3; J gene: TRBJ2-5; D gene: .; CDR3 length: 15; CDR3 DNA: TGTGCCAGCAGCTTAGGCGGAAACTCCGGGGAGACCCAGTACTTC; CDR3 protein: CASSLGGNSGETQYF
clone size: .; V gene: TRBV7-2; J gene: TRBJ2-7; D gene: .; CDR3 length: 15; CDR3 DNA: TGTGCCACCCACCCACTAGATATGGCGGGGTACGAGCAGTACTTC; CDR3 protein: CATHPLDMAGYEQYF
clone size: .; V gene: TRBV6-6; J gene: TRBJ2-1; D gene: TRBD2; CDR3 length: 14; CDR3 DNA: TGTGCCACCCTAGCGGTTACATCCTACAATGAGCAGTTCTTC; CDR3 protein: CATLAVTSYNEQFF
clone size: .; V gene: TRBV10-3; J gene: TRBJ1-4; D gene: TRBD1; CDR3 length: 15; CDR3 DNA: TGTGCCATCAGTCCACAGGGGGCAGGAACTGAAAAACTGTTTTTT; CDR3 protein: CAISPQGAGTEKLFF
clone size: once; V gene: TRBV4-3; J gene: TRBJ2-3; D gene: TRBD2; CDR3 length: 16; CDR3 DNA: TGCGCCAGCAGCCAAGAACTAAGCGGGGGGGCAGATACGCAGTATTTT; CDR3 protein: CASSQELSGGADTQYF
clone size: .; V gene: TRBV28; J gene: TRBJ1-2; D gene: TRBD1; CDR3 length: 16; CDR3 DNA: TGTGCCAGCAGTTCGCCGGGACAGGGGAAAGGGAATGGCTACACCTTC; CDR3 protein: CASSSPGQGKGNGYTF
clone size: .; V gene: TRBV20-1; J gene: TRBJ1-1; D gene: .; CDR3 length: 11; CDR3 DNA: TGCAGTGCCCGCCCGGGGGCTGAAGCTTTCTTT; CDR3 protein: CSARPGAEAFF
clone size: once; V gene: TRBV18; J gene: TRBJ2-5; D gene: TRBD1; CDR3 length: 16; CDR3 DNA: TGTGCCAGCTCACCACTCTCAGGGGGTCCCAAAGAGACCCAGTACTTC; CDR3 protein: CASSPLSGGPKETQYF
clone size: .; V gene: TRBV5-1; J gene: TRBJ2-7; D gene: TRBD1; CDR3 length: 14; CDR3 DNA: TGCGCCAGCAGCGTGGGACAGGGAGGCGACGAGCAGTACTTC; CDR3 protein: CASSVGQGGDEQYF
clone size: .; V gene: TRBV4-2; J gene: TRBJ2-3; D gene: TRBD2; CDR3 length: 19; CDR3 DNA: TGTGCCAGCAGCCAAGAAAGGACTAGCGGTTTCTCTAGCACAGATACGCAGTATTTT; CDR3 protein: CASSQERTSGFSSTDTQYF
clone size: .; V gene: TRBV7-2; J gene: TRBJ2-2; D gene: TRBD2; CDR3 length: 16; CDR3 DNA: TGTGCCAGCAGCTTAGCGGGACTACCATGGAGCGGGGAGCTGTTTTTT; CDR3 protein: CASSLAGLPWSGELFF
clone size: .; V gene: TRBV4-3; J gene: TRBJ2-7; D gene: .; CDR3 length: 16; CDR3 DNA: TGCGCCAGCAGCCAAGATTTGAGGGGGGGGTCCTACGAGCAGTACTTC; CDR3 protein: CASSQDLRGGSYEQYF
clone size: .; V gene: TRBV29-1; J gene: TRBJ2-3; D gene: TRBD2; CDR3 length: 15; CDR3 DNA: TGCAGCGCAGAGGGACTAGCGGGGGGGCAGTCTCCGCAGTATTTT; CDR3 protein: CSAEGLAGGQSPQYF
clone size: .; V gene: TRBV6-1; J gene: TRBJ2-7; D gene: .; CDR3 length: 14; CDR3 DNA: TGTGCCAGCAGGATGACTAGGGGGGCCTACGAGCAGTACTTC; CDR3 protein: CASRMTRGAYEQYF
clone size: .; V gene: TRBV7-6; J gene: TRBJ2-2; D gene: TRBD2; CDR3 length: 15; CDR3 DNA: TGTGCCAGCAGCTGGACTGGCGGGAGCACCGGGGAGCTGTTTTTT; CDR3 protein: CASSWTGGSTGELFF
clone size: .; V gene: TRBV7-8; J gene: TRBJ2-7; D gene: .; CDR3 length: 12; CDR3 DNA: TGTGCCAGCAGCACATGGCCCTACGAGCAGTACTTC; CDR3 protein: CASSTWPYEQYF
clone size: .; V gene: TRBV19; J gene: TRBJ1-1; D gene: .; CDR3 length: 15; CDR3 DNA: TGTGCCAGTAGTATGGAAGGTAGTCTGGACACTGAAGCTTTCTTT; CDR3 protein: CASSMEGSLDTEAFF
clone size: .; V gene: TRBV19; J gene: TRBJ2-7; D gene: TRBD1; CDR3 length: 15; CDR3 DNA: TGTGCCAGTAGTATAACCGGGACAGGGGGAAACGAGCAGTACTTC; CDR3 protein: CASSITGTGGNEQYF